The rows below give T cell receptor beta chains drawn from one sample of a study of T-cell reconstitution after alpha-beta-depleted transplantation in children. One entry per CDR3 protein results from TCRdb running MiXCR on the PCR reads. This table holds fewer than 450,000 distinct CDR3 sequences, about 16% found once. The sample was PBMCs, mostly from graft donor cells, taken 360 days after TCRalphabeta/CD19-depleted stem cell transplant. The receptor set was obtained from a male patient aged 2 to 10 who had a stem cell transplant for acute lymphoblastic leukemia, so the T cells may come from the graft donor. Both conserved end residues are part of each CDR3. The D gene is left open where the match is weak. Clone sizes are given selectively: once, few, many, or a class where the clone is expanded.

>TRBJ2-1|TRBV5-1|few|NA
CASSPWGLPSSYNEQFF
TGCGCCAGCAGCCCATGGGGTCTCCCGAGCTCCTACAATGAGCAGTTCTTC
>TRBJ2-1|TRBV6-5|few|NA
CASRDGYNEQFF
TGTGCCAGCAGGGACGGGTACAATGAGCAGTTCTTC
>TRBJ2-4|TRBV5-1|few|TRBD2
CASSKAGTSGYLGPSKNIQYF
TGCGCCAGCAGCAAAGCGGGCACTAGCGGTTACCTAGGCCCCTCCAAAAACATTCAGTACTTC
>TRBJ2-3|TRBV7-2|few|NA
CASSLVGRTDTQYF
TGTGCCAGCAGCTTAGTGGGCCGCACAGATACGCAGTATTTT
>TRBJ1-4|TRBV24-1|few|NA
CAMGGTVKLFF
TGTGCCATGGGGGGAACTGTAAAACTGTTTTTT
>TRBJ2-1|TRBV20-1|NA|NA
CSARGGSYNEQFF
TGCAGTGCTAGAGGCGGCTCCTACAATGAGCAGTTCTTC
>TRBJ2-2|TRBV7-9|many|NA
CASSLAEGRNGELFF
TGTGCCAGCAGCTTAGCGGAAGGGAGGAACGGGGAGCTGTTTTTT
>TRBJ1-1|TRBV7-3|NA|NA
CASSLGGANEAFF
TGTGCCAGCAGCTTAGGGGGGGCGAATGAAGCTTTCTTT
>TRBJ2-1|TRBV5-1|NA|TRBD2
CASSPGTTSYNEQFF
TGCGCCAGCAGCCCGGGGACTACCTCCTACAATGAGCAGTTCTTC
>TRBJ2-2|TRBV29-1|many|TRBD2
CSVERGLAGTGELFF
TGCAGCGTTGAAAGGGGACTAGCGGGAACCGGGGAGCTGTTTTTT
>TRBJ2-2|TRBV28|few|NA
CASSTSRTVYTGELFF
TGTGCCAGCAGTACCTCCAGGACAGTCTACACCGGGGAGCTGTTTTTT
>TRBJ2-3|TRBV20-1|few|NA
CSAALLQDTQYF
TGCAGTGCTGCCCTGCTTCAGGATACGCAGTATTTT
>TRBJ1-1|TRBV5-5|few|NA
CASSSGATSTEAFF
TGTGCCAGCAGCTCAGGGGCCACATCCACTGAAGCTTTCTTT
>TRBJ2-2|TRBV4-3|few|NA
CASSRGTFMNTGELFF
TGCGCCAGCAGCCGGGGGACTTTCATGAACACCGGGGAGCTGTTTTTT
>TRBJ1-2|TRBV21-1|NA|NA
CASRTYGYTF
TGTGCCAGCCGTACCTATGGCTACACCTTC
>TRBJ2-1|TRBV6-2/TRBV6-3|NA|TRBD2
CASSPGLAGEGHRHNEQFF
TGTGCCAGCAGTCCAGGACTAGCGGGAGAAGGGCACCGTCACAATGAGCAGTTCTTC
>TRBJ1-5|TRBV19|few|NA
CASSIALDQPQHF
TGTGCCAGTAGTATAGCTCTGGATCAGCCCCAGCATTTT
>TRBJ2-1|TRBV24-1|NA|TRBD2
CATSGPGLAGGLNEQFF
TGTGCCACCAGTGGCCCAGGACTAGCGGGAGGTCTGAATGAGCAGTTCTTC
>TRBJ2-1|TRBV6-6|NA|NA
CASSYATNEQFF
TGTGCCAGCAGTTACGCAACCAATGAGCAGTTCTTC
>TRBJ2-1|TRBV20-1|NA|NA
CSATLGSSYNEQFF
TGCAGTGCTACCCTTGGCTCCTCCTACAATGAGCAGTTCTTC
>TRBJ2-5|TRBV12-3/TRBV12-4|NA|TRBD1
CASTSGQGRETQYF
TGTGCCAGCACCTCTGGACAGGGGCGAGAGACCCAGTACTTC
>TRBJ2-5|TRBV28|NA|NA
CASSLMVMETQYF
TGTGCCAGCAGTTTAATGGTTATGGAGACCCAGTACTTC
>TRBJ1-2|TRBV12-3/TRBV12-4|NA|NA
CASSRGGNYGYTF
TGTGCCAGCAGTCGTGGGGGAAACTATGGCTACACCTTC
>TRBJ2-3|TRBV28|few|NA
CASRQIASSTDTQYF
TGTGCCAGCAGACAGATAGCGTCTAGCACAGATACGCAGTATTTT
>TRBJ2-1|TRBV5-6|few|NA
CASSLTLAEQFF
TGTGCCAGCAGCTTGACATTAGCTGAGCAGTTCTTC
>TRBJ2-3|TRBV27|NA|NA
CASSFFGTDTQYF
TGTGCCAGCAGTTTTTTTGGCACAGATACGCAGTATTTT
>TRBJ2-7|TRBV28|many|TRBD1
CASSSLYRGPNYEQYF
TGTGCCAGCAGTTCCCTTTACAGGGGACCCAACTACGAGCAGTACTTC
>TRBJ2-5|TRBV28|many|NA
CASSPRPEETQYF
TGTGCCAGCAGTCCCCGACCTGAAGAGACCCAGTACTTC
>TRBJ2-7|TRBV5-1|few|TRBD2
CASSFQLARYYEQYF
TGCGCCAGCAGCTTTCAACTAGCGAGATACTACGAGCAGTACTTC
>TRBJ2-1|TRBV10-3|many|TRBD2
CAISAIAGGPSNEQFF
TGTGCCATCAGTGCCATAGCGGGAGGTCCGAGCAATGAGCAGTTCTTC
>TRBJ2-1|TRBV20-1|many|TRBD2
CSARDGTRYNEQFF
TGCAGTGCTAGAGATGGGACTAGGTACAATGAGCAGTTCTTC
>TRBJ2-3|TRBV9|NA|NA
CASSVLFGGSTDTQYF
TGTGCCAGCAGCGTCCTCTTTGGGGGGAGCACAGATACGCAGTATTTT
>TRBJ2-2|TRBV12-3/TRBV12-4|few|NA
CASIQGNTGELFF
TGTGCCAGCATCCAGGGGAACACCGGGGAGCTGTTTTTT
>TRBJ2-7|TRBV12-3/TRBV12-4|NA|NA
CASSWTIDEQYF
TGTGCCAGCAGTTGGACTATTGACGAGCAGTACTTC
>TRBJ2-2|TRBV10-3|many|TRBD1
CAITPDRGGSGTGELFF
TGTGCCATCACACCGGACAGGGGTGGATCCGGCACCGGGGAGCTGTTTTTT
>TRBJ2-4|TRBV7-3|few|TRBD2
CASSLNRATSGIPLAKNIQYF
TGTGCCAGCAGCTTAAATAGAGCAACTAGCGGGATACCTCTAGCCAAAAACATTCAGTACTTC
>TRBJ1-1|TRBV29-1|few|NA
CSVAQGNTEAFF
TGCAGCGTTGCACAGGGGAACACTGAAGCTTTCTTT